This is a list of T cell receptor beta chains from one sample in a study of memory B cells and T cells in multiple sclerosis. Clones were read by immunoSEQ multiplex PCR, and TCRdb kept only the in-frame ones, dropping some. The repertoire holds roughly 45,000 clones, with over 70% as singletons. Their antigens are not known. Sequencing used PBMCs from blood kept in culture. Receptors were obtained from a human donor with multiple sclerosis. Both conserved end residues are part of each CDR3. D genes are given only for firm matches. Only part of the rows carry a size: once, few, many, or a class if the clone is expanded.

clone size,D gene,J gene,V gene,CDR3 protein,CDR3 DNA
few,-,TRBJ1-2,TRBV7-2,CASSPDRNYGYTF,TGTGCCAGCAGCCCTGACAGAAACTATGGCTACACCTTC
-,TRBD1,TRBJ2-7,TRBV4-3,CASSQEGQGPEQYF,TGCGCCAGCAGCCAAGAGGGACAGGGGCCCGAGCAGTACTTC
-,TRBD2,TRBJ2-1,TRBV18,CASSPTSVNEQFF,TGTGCCAGCTCACCAACTAGCGTGAATGAGCAGTTCTTC
-,-,TRBJ1-1,TRBV29-1,CSALGGRGFTEAFF,TGCAGCGCCCTCGGAGGCAGAGGATTCACTGAAGCTTTCTTT
-,-,TRBJ1-4,TRBV27,CASSPHTRVNEKLFF,TGTGCCAGCAGTCCCCACACCCGCGTGAATGAAAAACTGTTTTTT
-,TRBD2,TRBJ2-3,TRBV4-1,CASSQDFWGGDTQYF,TGCGCCAGCAGCCAAGATTTCTGGGGGGGAGATACGCAGTATTTT
-,-,TRBJ2-3,TRBV7-8,CASSFRTSTDTQYF,TGTGCCAGCAGCTTCCGAACTAGCACAGATACGCAGTATTTT
-,TRBD1,TRBJ2-3,TRBV20-1,CSARTGDTQYF,TGCAGTGCCCGGACAGGAGATACGCAGTATTTT
-,-,TRBJ2-3,TRBV19,CASSPSAGRATDTQYF,TGTGCCAGTAGCCCATCGGCAGGACGGGCGACAGATACGCAGTATTTT
-,-,TRBJ2-2,TRBV19,CASSIYGTRTGELFF,TGTGCCAGTAGTATATACGGGACACGCACCGGGGAGCTGTTTTTT
once,-,TRBJ1-5,TRBV19,CASSIAGSSNQPQHF,TGTGCCAGTAGTATAGCAGGCAGTAGCAATCAGCCCCAGCATTTT
-,-,TRBJ2-4,TRBV28,CASSLGQIAKNIQYF,TGTGCCAGCAGTTTAGGGCAAATAGCCAAAAACATTCAGTACTTC
few,-,TRBJ1-1,TRBV7-9,CASSPTGFVRAFF,TGTGCCAGCAGCCCGACAGGATTTGTAAGAGCTTTCTTT
-,-,TRBJ1-5,TRBV4-2,CASSQEGHSNQPQHF,TGTGCCAGCAGCCAAGAAGGACATAGCAATCAGCCCCAGCATTTT
-,TRBD1,TRBJ1-1,TRBV19,CASSIRQGGRGTEAFF,TGTGCCAGTAGTATTCGACAGGGAGGACGGGGGACTGAAGCTTTCTTT
few,-,TRBJ2-7,TRBV30,CAWSDFYEQYF,TGTGCCTGGAGTGATTTCTACGAGCAGTACTTC
once,-,TRBJ2-1,TRBV5-1,CASSPAGQQYNEQFF,TGCGCCAGCAGCCCGGCAGGACAGCAATACAATGAGCAGTTCTTC
-,-,TRBJ1-4,TRBV4-1,CASSQGQNEKLFF,TGCGCCAGCAGCCAAGGGCAGAATGAAAAACTGTTTTTT
-,TRBD2,TRBJ2-3,TRBV27,CASSLSSGSPDTQYF,TGTGCCAGCAGTTTGAGTAGCGGGAGCCCAGATACGCAGTATTTT
-,TRBD1,TRBJ2-5,TRBV10-1,CASSESNYRGSETQYF,TGCGCCAGCAGTGAGTCCAATTACAGGGGTTCGGAGACCCAGTACTTC
-,TRBD1,TRBJ1-6,TRBV5-1,CASSKDRVGNSPLHF,TGCGCCAGCAGCAAAGACAGGGTGGGAAATTCACCCCTCCACTTT
once,TRBD1,TRBJ2-7,TRBV11-2,CASSTDRSYYEQYF,TGTGCCAGCAGCACGGACAGGTCCTACTACGAGCAGTACTTC
-,-,TRBJ1-4,TRBV5-1,CASSAPGLANEKLFF,TGCGCCAGCAGCGCACCAGGGTTGGCTAATGAAAAACTGTTTTTT
-,-,TRBJ2-3,TRBV29-1,CSTNTDTQYF,TGCAGCACCAACACAGATACGCAGTATTTT
few,TRBD1,TRBJ1-4,TRBV7-9,CASSLATGGNNEKLFF,TGTGCCAGCAGCTTAGCTACAGGGGGCAATAATGAAAAACTGTTTTTT
-,-,TRBJ2-7,TRBV27,CASGPWGATYEQYF,TGTGCCAGCGGTCCTTGGGGGGCGACCTACGAGCAGTACTTC
-,-,TRBJ2-5,TRBV30,CAWEGVETQYF,TGTGCCTGGGAGGGAGTGGAGACCCAGTACTTC
-,-,TRBJ1-3,TRBV18,CASSPLGPSSGNTIYF,TGTGCCAGCTCACCGCTAGGACCGAGCTCTGGAAACACCATATATTTT
-,TRBD1,TRBJ1-5,TRBV6-1,CASSEGKGGSGNQPQHF,TGTGCCAGCAGTGAAGGAAAAGGGGGCTCGGGCAATCAGCCCCAGCATTTT
-,-,TRBJ2-1,TRBV7-2,CASSAPGGWNEQFF,TGTGCCAGCAGCGCCCCGGGGGGCTGGAATGAGCAGTTCTTC
-,-,TRBJ2-7,TRBV5-1,CASSLNRRYEQYF,TGCGCCAGCAGCTTGAACCGCAGGTACGAGCAGTACTTC
-,-,TRBJ1-1,TRBV6-5,CASSYRGLNTEAFF,TGTGCCAGCAGTTACCGGGGGCTGAACACTGAAGCTTTCTTT
-,TRBD1,TRBJ1-6,TRBV4-3,CASSPGQGYPLHF,TGCGCCAGCAGCCCTGGACAGGGTTATCCCCTCCACTTT
-,-,TRBJ2-7,TRBV5-1,CASSYSGGLSSYEQYF,TGCGCCAGCAGCTATTCCGGGGGCTTGAGCTCCTACGAGCAGTACTTC
few,-,TRBJ1-4,TRBV7-8,CASSLVARGSRLEKLFF,TGTGCCAGCAGCTTAGTGGCGAGGGGGAGCCGTTTAGAAAAACTGTTTTTT
-,-,TRBJ1-1,TRBV4-2,CASSQYLQSVNTEAFF,TGTGCCAGCAGCCAATACTTACAGAGCGTGAACACTGAAGCTTTCTTT
once,TRBD2,TRBJ2-1,TRBV6-6,CASSTGLAGYYNEQFF,TGTGCCAGCAGCACGGGACTAGCGGGGTACTACAATGAGCAGTTCTTC
-,-,TRBJ1-1,TRBV30,CAWSAQLGTEAFF,TGTGCCTGGAGTGCGCAGTTGGGCACTGAAGCTTTCTTT
once,-,TRBJ2-2,TRBV5-1,CASSLALNTGELFF,TGCGCCAGCAGCTTGGCACTGAACACCGGGGAGCTGTTTTTT
-,-,TRBJ2-1,TRBV2,CASPSEQFF,TGTGCCAGCCCTAGTGAGCAGTTCTTC
-,-,TRBJ2-7,TRBV7-9,CASSLGVHYEQYF,TGTGCCAGCAGCCTAGGAGTCCACTACGAGCAGTACTTC
-,-,TRBJ1-2,TRBV4-1,CASSQEHRFLYGYTF,TGCGCCAGCAGCCAGGAGCATAGATTTCTCTATGGCTACACCTTC
once,-,TRBJ2-2,TRBV4-2,CASRLVGGPGELFF,TGTGCCAGCAGACTAGTGGGCGGACCCGGGGAGCTGTTTTTT
-,TRBD1,TRBJ1-2,TRBV2,CASSEAREGASFYGYTF,TGTGCCAGCAGTGAAGCTAGGGAGGGGGCTTCCTTCTATGGCTACACCTTC
-,TRBD1,TRBJ2-1,TRBV11-1,CASSLMGTGGLYNEQFF,TGTGCCAGCAGCTTAATGGGGACAGGGGGGCTCTACAATGAGCAGTTCTTC
-,-,TRBJ2-5,TRBV28,CASSPRDSRTWETQYF,TGTGCCAGCAGTCCTCGGGACTCCCGGACGTGGGAGACCCAGTACTTC
-,TRBD1,TRBJ1-2,TRBV7-9,CASARDRVNYGYTF,TGTGCCAGCGCCCGGGACAGGGTTAACTATGGCTACACCTTC
-,-,TRBJ2-5,TRBV4-1,CASSQGLMWASQETQYF,TGCGCCAGCAGCCAAGGGCTAATGTGGGCTTCTCAAGAGACCCAGTACTTC
-,-,TRBJ1-4,TRBV25-1,CASSPEGGQLFF,TGTGCCAGCAGCCCCGAGGGGGGCCAACTGTTTTTT
-,-,TRBJ1-1,TRBV7-9,CASSSQWTEAFF,TGTGCCAGCAGCTCCCAATGGACTGAAGCTTTCTTT
-,-,TRBJ1-1,TRBV5-6,CASSLYGLRTAEAFF,TGTGCCAGCAGCTTGTACGGACTTAGGACCGCCGAAGCTTTCTTT
-,-,TRBJ1-6,TRBV23-1,CASKGGVYNSPLHF,TGCGCCAGCAAAGGAGGGGTCTATAATTCACCCCTCCACTTT
-,-,TRBJ1-1,TRBV12-5,CASGLWGGNTEAFF,TGTGCTAGTGGTTTGTGGGGGGGGAACACTGAAGCTTTCTTT
-,TRBD1,TRBJ1-2,TRBV6-6,CASSPNRGYGYTF,TGTGCCAGCAGTCCTAACAGGGGCTATGGCTACACCTTC
-,-,TRBJ1-6,TRBV10-3,CAISEGQHNSPLHF,TGTGCCATCAGTGAGGGACAACATAATTCACCCCTCCACTTT
few,TRBD1,TRBJ2-7,TRBV5-8,CASSYAGTGPDEQYF,TGTGCCAGCAGTTACGCCGGGACAGGACCTGACGAGCAGTACTTC
-,-,TRBJ1-1,TRBV10-3,CGSGTENTEAFF,TGTGGATCGGGGACGGAGAACACTGAAGCTTTCTTT
few,-,TRBJ1-6,TRBV18,CASSPRQDNSPLHF,TGTGCCAGCTCACCAAGACAAGATAATTCACCCCTCCACTTT
-,-,TRBJ1-4,TRBV10-1,CASSESPGTGGINEKLFF,TGCGCCAGCAGTGAGTCCCCCGGGACGGGAGGGATTAATGAAAAACTGTTTTTT
-,-,TRBJ1-2,TRBV27,CASSLSGGANYGYTF,TGTGCCAGCAGTTTATCAGGGGGGGCTAACTATGGCTACACCTTC